The 19 T cell receptor beta chains listed next were all sequenced from one sample in a study of T cells in Graves' hyperthyroidism and ophthalmopathy. Amplification targeted TCR beta CDR3 regions from RNA transcripts. HTBI primers were employed in a first-round RT-PCR of the TCR CDR3. Using its own MiXCR run on the multiplex PCR reads, TCRdb lists one record per CDR3 protein. The sample includes approximately 640,000 distinct CDR3 sequences, 15% to 20% of them seen just once. The sequencing sample was made of blood. These receptors all come from a man between 50 and 59 years old with Graves' hyperthyroidism.

The gene calls are TRBV2 and TRBJ2-2; 11 positions agree with TRBD2. The V segment lost 8 bases and the J segment 7 bases; nucleotides outside the gene matches: 6. Germline V gives CDR1 SNHLY, CDR2 FYNNEI. This CDR3 has 14 amino acids. The DNA of the CDR3 is TGTGCCAGCTTCCCGGGACTAGCGGACGGGGAGCTGTTTTTT. This encodes CASFPGLADGELFF.

This clonotype has at least ten counts. V gene TRBV3-1 combines with J gene TRBJ2-1, with a tentative D call TRBD1 (5 bases). V gave up 4 bases and J gave up 0 bases, with 10 bases separating them. Germline V lookup: CDR1 LGHDT, CDR2 YNNKEL (reference sequence). This CDR3 comprises 15 residues. The CDR3 protein is CASSPRDSSYNEQFF. The CDR3, as DNA: TGTGCCAGCAGCCCCAGGGATAGCTCCTACAATGAGCAGTTCTTC.

The chain carries TRBV30 and TRBJ2-7, with D possibly being TRBD1 (6 bases). CDR3 length equals 16 residues. The germline V gene encodes CDR1 GTSNPN and CDR2 SVGIG (reference sequence). Trimming took 0 bases from V and 7 from J, leaving 22 bases between them. The CDR3 DNA reads as TGTGCCTGGAGTGTTTCCTCGCAGGGGCTCTTTAGGGAGCAGTACTTC. Amino acids: CAWSVSSQGLFREQYF.

The chain recombines TRBV19 with TRBJ2-1; D is uncertain. Germline V CDR1 and CDR2: LNHDA, SQIVND (reference sequence). V was shortened by 3 bases and J by 4 bases, with 1 base between the two germline ends. The CDR3 totals 11 residues. The CDR3 sequence is CASSMYNEQFF. The CDR3 bases are TGTGCCAGTAGTATGTACAATGAGCAGTTCTTC. Based on the CDR3 plus reference TRBV19 and TRBJ2-1, the full variable domain is DGGITQSPKYLFRKEGQNVTLSCEQNLNHDAMYWYRQDPGQGLRLIYYSQIVNDFQKGDIAEGYSVSREKKESFPLTVTSAQKNPTAFYLCASSMYNEQFFGPGTRLTVL.

This clonotype was counted ten times or more. The V and J genes are TRBV12-3 or TRBV12-4 and TRBJ1-1; 9 nucleotides match TRBD1. Trimming removed 6 bases from V and 0 bases from J; junction bases left unmatched: 2. CDR3 length: 14 amino acids. The CDR3 DNA reads TGTGCCAGCAGAGACAGGGGGATGAACACTGAAGCTTTCTTT. Translating it yields CASRDRGMNTEAFF.

Regarding this clonotype: This may come from a read error, since a much larger clone is one base off. CDR3 sequence: CACSSGQEQPQHF. The CDR3 nucleotides are TGTGCCTGCTCATCGGGACAGGAGCAGCCCCAGCATTTT. The chain joins TRBV18 to TRBJ1-5, with TRBD1 matching over 8 bases. Germline values: CDR1 KGHSH, CDR2 LQKENI. The CDR3 is 13 residues long. Drawing the rest from reference TRBV18 and TRBJ1-5, the complete variable domain is NAGVMQNPRHLVRRRGQEARLRCSPMKGHSHVYWYRQLPEEGLKFMVYLQKENIIDESGMPKERFSAEFPKEGPSILRIQQVVRGDSAAYFCACSSGQEQPQHFGDGTRLSIL.

There are many counts of this clonotype. This chain links TRBV7-3 with TRBJ1-1; tentative D call: TRBD1 (5 bases). With 2 bases removed from V and 11 bases from J, the gap between germline ends came to 12 bases. This CDR3 contains 12 residues. Germline values: CDR1 SGHTA, CDR2 FQGTGA. In nucleotides, the CDR3 is TGTGCCAGCAGCTTAGATGGGGGGTTCGCTTTCTTT. It encodes CASSLDGGFAFF.

This rearrangement joins TRBV14 to TRBJ1-4, with D perhaps TRBD1 (6 bases). In germline, CDR1 is SGHDN, CDR2 FVKESK. Trimming left V 0 bases short and J 7 bases short, with 15 bases between. The CDR3 totals 16 residues. This chain's CDR3 is CASSQDRGAEAEKLFF. The CDR3 DNA sequence: TGTGCCAGCAGCCAAGATAGGGGGGCCGAGGCTGAAAAACTGTTTTTT. Based on the CDR3 plus reference TRBV14 and TRBJ1-4, the full variable domain is EAGVTQFPSHSVIEKGQTVTLRCDPISGHDNLYWYRRVMGKEIKFLLHFVKESKQDESGMPNNRFLAERTGGTYSTLKVQPAELEDSGVYFCASSQDRGAEAEKLFFGSGTQLSVL.

A few counts support this clonotype. V usage is TRBV27 and J usage is TRBJ2-2; the match to TRBD2 covers 9 bases. CDR1 and CDR2 from the germline V gene are MNHEY and SMNVEV (reference sequence). The CDR3 sequence is 15 residues long. J gave up 4 bases and V 3 bases, and 3 bases lay outside the gene matches. CDR3 loop: CASSLTSGVTGELFF. CDR3 DNA sequence: TGTGCCAGCAGTTTGACTAGCGGTGTCACCGGGGAGCTGTTTTTT.

Only a few counts were recorded for this clonotype. CDR3 sequence reads: CASSLSASLASYEQYF. The CDR3 nucleotides are TGTGCCAGCAGTTTATCGGCCAGCCTTGCCTCCTACGAGCAGTACTTC. The chain links TRBV27 to TRBJ2-7, with D unresolved. From germline, CDR1 is MNHEY and CDR2 SMNVEV (reference sequence). V was cut by 0 bases and J by 0 bases, with 12 bases left in between. The CDR3 extends over 16 amino acids.

In its sample, this clonotype was seen many times. This sequence joins TRBV27 and TRBJ2-1; 16 nucleotides agree with TRBD2. V dropped 7 bases and J dropped 6; count of bases not matched to a gene: 12. CDR1 and CDR2 (germline): MNHEY, SMNVEV (reference sequence). The CDR3 runs 18 residues. The CDR3 coding sequence is TGTGCCAGCACTCAGGGGACTAGCGGGAGGGGTTCGGGCAATGAGCAGTTCTTC. This sequence encodes CASTQGTSGRGSGNEQFF.

V gene TRBV4-1 combines with J gene TRBJ2-7, with 11 bases lining up with TRBD2. Germline V lookup: CDR1 MGHRA, CDR2 YSYEKL. The ends lost 6 bases at V and 4 bases at J; junction bases unmatched: 8. The CDR3 is made up of 15 amino acids. DNA of the CDR3: TGCGCCAGCAGGTTACTAGCGGGAGTTTCTTACGAGCAGTACTTC. As protein: CASRLLAGVSYEQYF.

The chain recombines TRBV7-2 with TRBJ2-2; 8 bases line up with TRBD1. Unmatched junction bases numbered 5, after V lost 2 bases and J lost 3 bases. There are 16 residues in the CDR3. Per the germline V gene, CDR1 is SGHTA and CDR2 is FQGNSA. The CDR3: CASSLIQGGDTGELFF. The CDR3 DNA is TGTGCCAGCAGCTTAATACAGGGGGGAGACACCGGGGAGCTGTTTTTT.

This clonotype was seen only a few times. V usage is TRBV19 and J usage is TRBJ2-1; 10 bases align to TRBD2. V was clipped by 4 bases and J by 2 bases; unmatched bases: 8. Germline CDR1 is LNHDA and CDR2 is SQIVND (reference sequence). The CDR3 is 17 amino acids. CDR3 region: CASSTWTSGLTYNEQFF. For the CDR3, the DNA is TGTGCCAGTAGTACATGGACTAGCGGTCTCACCTACAATGAGCAGTTCTTC.

This sequence joins TRBV6-1 and TRBJ1-2; no clear D gene. The CDR3 totals 13 residues. V lost 2 bases to trimming and J lost 2 bases, with 6 bases between them. In germline, CDR1 is MNHNS, CDR2 SASEGT. The CDR3 DNA reads as TGTGCCAGCAGTGAACGTAGGAACTATGGCTACACCTTC. It codes for CASSERRNYGYTF.

A few counts support this clonotype. The gene calls are TRBV4-3 and TRBJ2-1, with 9 bases that match TRBD2. V lost 3 bases to trimming and J lost 9 bases; unmatched junction nucleotides: 9. The CDR3 has 15 amino acids. In germline, CDR1 is LGHNA, CDR2 YSLEER. The CDR3 DNA reads as TGCGCCAGCAGCCAGGCCGCGGGAGGGACTCTTGAGCAGTTCTTC. It is translated as CASSQAAGGTLEQFF.

This clonotype was detected a few times. The chain recombines TRBV5-1 with TRBJ2-1; D possibly corresponds to TRBD1 (6 bases). CDR3 length: 14 residues. The ends were cut back, 2 bases at V and 10 bases at J, with 16 bases in the middle. Germline V gives CDR1 SGHRS, CDR2 YFSETQ. Here the CDR3 DNA reads TGCGCCAGCAGCTTCGGGACACCTCACATCGAGCAGTTCTTC. This encodes CASSFGTPHIEQFF.

This clonotype was recorded a few times. V and J are TRBV28 and TRBJ1-5, with D perhaps TRBD1 (5 bases). Trimming pared 5 bases from V and 7 bases from J, leaving 18 bases between. This CDR3 is 15 amino acids long. CDR1 and CDR2 from the germline V gene are MDHEN and SYDVKM. Here the CDR3 DNA reads TGTGCCAGCAGTCCCGGGACCTCCCTAACCCAGCCCCAGCATTTT. Translating gives CASSPGTSLTQPQHF.

The sample holds many counts of this clonotype. The chain uses TRBV2 and TRBJ1-6, with a tentative D call TRBD1 (5 bases). The V end was cut by 3 bases, the J end by 10 bases, with 13 bases between. This CDR3 spans 14 amino acids. Germline V gene sequence: CDR1 SNHLY, CDR2 FYNNEI. The CDR3 bases are TGTGCCAGCAGTGACAGGGAAGCACGATCACCCCTCCACTTT. Encoded protein: CASSDREARSPLHF.